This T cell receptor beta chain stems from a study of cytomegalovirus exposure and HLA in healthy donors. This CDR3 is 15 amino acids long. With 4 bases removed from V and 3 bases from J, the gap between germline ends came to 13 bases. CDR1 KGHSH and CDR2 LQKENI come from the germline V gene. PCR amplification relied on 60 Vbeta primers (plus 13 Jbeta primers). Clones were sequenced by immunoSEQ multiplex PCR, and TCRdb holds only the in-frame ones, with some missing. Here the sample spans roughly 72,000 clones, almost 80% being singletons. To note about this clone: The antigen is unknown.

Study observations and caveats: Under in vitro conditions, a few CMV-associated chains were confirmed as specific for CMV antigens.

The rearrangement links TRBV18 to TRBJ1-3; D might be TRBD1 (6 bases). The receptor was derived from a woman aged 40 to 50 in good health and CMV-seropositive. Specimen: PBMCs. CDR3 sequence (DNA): TGTGCCAGCTCACTTAACACAGGGTTTGGAAACACCATATATTTT. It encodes CASSLNTGFGNTIYF.